Here is one TCR beta chain with its context. Its specificity is unknown. The data were taken from a study of cytomegalovirus exposure and HLA in healthy donors. Study at large: The same platform was used for the 100 to 150 validation repertoires and the approximately 670 first-cohort repertoires, a later analysis reported. Study-wide results and limits: Fewer than 200 TCR beta chains were listed as cytomegalovirus-associated.

Method: immunoSEQ multiplex PCR; TCRdb's copy keeps in-frame clones and lacks some. The sample yields 150,000 to 200,000 clones, more than 75% seen once. Germline loops: CDR1 MDHEN, CDR2 SYDVKM. Germline trimming cut 8 bases from V and 5 bases from J; bases unmatched to any gene: 7. The CDR3 has 14 amino acids. The sequenced material came from PBMCs. V is TRBV28 and J is TRBJ1-4; 8 positions match TRBD1. The origin of this receptor is a man younger than 35 in good health and CMV-seronegative. The CDR3 DNA sequence: TGTGCCAGCCATACTAACAGGGGGAATGAAAAACTGTTTTTT. It yields the protein CASHTNRGNEKLFF.